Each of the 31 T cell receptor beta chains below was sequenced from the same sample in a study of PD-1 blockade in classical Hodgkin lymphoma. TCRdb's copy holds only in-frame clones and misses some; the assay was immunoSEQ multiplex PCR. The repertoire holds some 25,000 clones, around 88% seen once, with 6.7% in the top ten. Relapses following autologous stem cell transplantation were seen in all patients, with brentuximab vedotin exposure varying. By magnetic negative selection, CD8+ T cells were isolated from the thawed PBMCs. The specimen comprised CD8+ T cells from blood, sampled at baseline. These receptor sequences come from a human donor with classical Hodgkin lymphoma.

The DNA of the CDR3 is TGTGCCAGCTCACCTTTGGGACAGAATCTTTACGAGCAGTACTTC. As protein: CASSPLGQNLYEQYF. This chain joins TRBV18 and TRBJ2-7, with TRBD1 identical over 7 bases. CDR1 KGHSH and CDR2 LQKENI come from the germline V gene. Trimming took 3 bases from V and 4 from J; bases not matched to a gene: 9. This CDR3 comprises 15 residues. The full variable domain, in which reference TRBV18 and TRBJ2-7 provide the parts outside the CDR3, is NAGVMQNPRHLVRRRGQEARLRCSPMKGHSHVYWYRQLPEEGLKFMVYLQKENIIDESGMPKERFSAEFPKEGPSILRIQQVVRGDSAAYFCASSPLGQNLYEQYFGPGTRLTVT.

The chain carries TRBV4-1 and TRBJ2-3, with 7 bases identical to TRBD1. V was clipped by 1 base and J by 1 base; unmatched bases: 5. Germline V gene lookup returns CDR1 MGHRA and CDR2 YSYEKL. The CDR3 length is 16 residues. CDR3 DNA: TGCGCCAGCAGCCAAGTACGTGACAGGGGCACAGATACGCAGTATTTT. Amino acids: CASSQVRDRGTDTQYF.

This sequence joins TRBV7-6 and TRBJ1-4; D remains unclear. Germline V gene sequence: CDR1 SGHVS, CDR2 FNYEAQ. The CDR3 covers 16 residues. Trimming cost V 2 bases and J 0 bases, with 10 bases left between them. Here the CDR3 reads CASSLFREATNEKLFF. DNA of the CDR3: TGTGCCAGCAGCTTATTTAGGGAAGCAACTAATGAAAAACTGTTTTTT.

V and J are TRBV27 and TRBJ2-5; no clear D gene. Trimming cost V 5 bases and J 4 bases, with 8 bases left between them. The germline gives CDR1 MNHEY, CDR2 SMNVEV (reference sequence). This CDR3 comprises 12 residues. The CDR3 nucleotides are TGTGCCAGCAGTCCCGGTCGAGAGACCCAGTACTTC. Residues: CASSPGRETQYF.

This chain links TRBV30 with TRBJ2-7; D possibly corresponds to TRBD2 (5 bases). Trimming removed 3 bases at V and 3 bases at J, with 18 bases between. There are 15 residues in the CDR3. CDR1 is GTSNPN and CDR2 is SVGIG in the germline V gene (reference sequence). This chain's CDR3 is CAWRAALGKGYEQYF. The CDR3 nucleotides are TGTGCCTGGAGGGCAGCGCTCGGGAAGGGCTACGAGCAGTACTTC.

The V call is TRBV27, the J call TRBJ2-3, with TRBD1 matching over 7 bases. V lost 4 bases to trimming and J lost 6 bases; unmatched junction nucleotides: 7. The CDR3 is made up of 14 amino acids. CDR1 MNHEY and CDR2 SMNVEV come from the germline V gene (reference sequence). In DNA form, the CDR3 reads TGTGCCAGCAGTTACAACAGGGGCTTGGATACGCAGTATTTT. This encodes CASSYNRGLDTQYF.

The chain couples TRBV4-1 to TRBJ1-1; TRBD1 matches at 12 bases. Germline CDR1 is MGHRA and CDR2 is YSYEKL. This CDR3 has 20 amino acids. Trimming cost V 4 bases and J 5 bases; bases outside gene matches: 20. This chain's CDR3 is CASSPRSPPGTGGVWTEAFF. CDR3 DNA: TGCGCCAGCAGCCCCCGAAGCCCTCCCGGGACAGGGGGCGTGTGGACTGAAGCTTTCTTT.

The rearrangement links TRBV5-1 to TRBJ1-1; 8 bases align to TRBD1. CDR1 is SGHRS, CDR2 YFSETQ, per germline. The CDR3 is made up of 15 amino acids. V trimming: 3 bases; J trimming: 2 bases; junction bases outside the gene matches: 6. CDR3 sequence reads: CASSSGDRGNTEAFF. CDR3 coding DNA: TGCGCCAGCAGCTCCGGCGACAGGGGAAACACTGAAGCTTTCTTT.

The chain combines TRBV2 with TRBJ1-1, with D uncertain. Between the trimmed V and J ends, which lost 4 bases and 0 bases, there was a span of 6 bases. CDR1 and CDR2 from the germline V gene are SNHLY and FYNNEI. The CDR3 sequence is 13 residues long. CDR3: CASSVVLNTEAFF. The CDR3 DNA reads TGTGCCAGCAGTGTGGTATTGAACACTGAAGCTTTCTTT.

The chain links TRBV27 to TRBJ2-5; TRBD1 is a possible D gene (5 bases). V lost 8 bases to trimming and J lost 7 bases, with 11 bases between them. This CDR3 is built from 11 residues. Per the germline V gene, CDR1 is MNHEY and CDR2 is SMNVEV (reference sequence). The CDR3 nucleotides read TGTGCCAGCGGGGCTTCGGGGACCCAGTACTTC. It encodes CASGASGTQYF.

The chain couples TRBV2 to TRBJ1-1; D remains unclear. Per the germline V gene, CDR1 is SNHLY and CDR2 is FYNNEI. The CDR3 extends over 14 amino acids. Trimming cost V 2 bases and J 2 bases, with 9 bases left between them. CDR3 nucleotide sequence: TGTGCCAGCAGTGAATGGGAGGGAAACACTGAAGCTTTCTTT. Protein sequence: CASSEWEGNTEAFF.

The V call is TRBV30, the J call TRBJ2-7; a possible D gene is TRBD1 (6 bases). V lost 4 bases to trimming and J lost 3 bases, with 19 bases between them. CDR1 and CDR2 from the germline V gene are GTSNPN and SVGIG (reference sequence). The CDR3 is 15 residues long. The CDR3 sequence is CAWKTGFGRVYEQYF. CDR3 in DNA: TGTGCCTGGAAGACAGGTTTCGGAAGGGTCTACGAGCAGTACTTC.

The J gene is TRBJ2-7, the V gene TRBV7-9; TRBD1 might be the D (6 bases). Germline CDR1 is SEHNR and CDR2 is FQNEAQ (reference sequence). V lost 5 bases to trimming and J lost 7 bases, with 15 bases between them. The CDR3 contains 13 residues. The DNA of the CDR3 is TGTGCCAGCAGCCCGGACAGACCCCGGGAGCAGTACTTC. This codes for CASSPDRPREQYF.

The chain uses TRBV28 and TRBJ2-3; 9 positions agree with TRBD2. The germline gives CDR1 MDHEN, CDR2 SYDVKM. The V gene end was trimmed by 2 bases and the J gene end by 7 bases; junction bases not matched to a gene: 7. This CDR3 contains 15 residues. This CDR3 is CASSLKAGGFYTQYF. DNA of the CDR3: TGTGCCAGCAGTTTAAAAGCGGGAGGATTCTATACGCAGTATTTT.

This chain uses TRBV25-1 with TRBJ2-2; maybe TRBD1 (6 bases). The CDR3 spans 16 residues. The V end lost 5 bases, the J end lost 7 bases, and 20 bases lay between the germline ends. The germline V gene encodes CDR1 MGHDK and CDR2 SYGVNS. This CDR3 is CASSPPRGRVGGELFF. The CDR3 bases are TGTGCCAGCAGTCCCCCCAGGGGCAGGGTCGGCGGGGAGCTGTTTTTT. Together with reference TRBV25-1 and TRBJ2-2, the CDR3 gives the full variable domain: EADIYQTPRYLVIGTGKKITLECSQTMGHDKMYWYQQDPGMELHLIHYSYGVNSTEKGDLSSESTVSRIRTEHFPLTLESARPSHTSQYLCASSPPRGRVGGELFFGEGSRLTVL.

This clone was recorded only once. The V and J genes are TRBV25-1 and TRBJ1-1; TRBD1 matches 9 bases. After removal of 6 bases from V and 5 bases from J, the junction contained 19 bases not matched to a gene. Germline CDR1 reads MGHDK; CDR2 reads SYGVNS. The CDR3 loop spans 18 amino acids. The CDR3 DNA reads TGTGCCAGCAGCTTCCAACGTGGGACAGGGTTTTCTGGGACTGAAGCTTTCTTT. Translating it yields CASSFQRGTGFSGTEAFF.

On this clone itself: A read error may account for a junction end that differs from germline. CDR3 sequence: CARVGIWGNTQYF. The CDR3 DNA follows: TGCGCTCGAGTAGGGATTTGGGGGAATACGCAGTATTTT. This chain joins TRBV7-2 and TRBJ2-3; D might be TRBD1 or TRBD2, each matching 5 bases. There are 13 residues in the CDR3. The germline CDR1 and CDR2 sequences are SGHTA and FQGNSA. The variable domain in full, with the rest retrieved from reference TRBV7-2 and TRBJ2-3, is GAGVSQSPSNKVTEKGKDVELRCDPISGHTALYWYRQSLGQGLEFLIYFQGNSAPDKSGLPSDRFSAERTGGSVSTLTIQRTQQEDSAVYLCARVGIWGNTQYFGPGTRLTVL.

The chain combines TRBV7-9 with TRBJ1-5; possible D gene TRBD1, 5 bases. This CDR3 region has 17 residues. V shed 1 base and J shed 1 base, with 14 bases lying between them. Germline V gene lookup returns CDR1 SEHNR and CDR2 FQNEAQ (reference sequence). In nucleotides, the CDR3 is TGTGCCAGCAGCTTAGTCGTGGGGGAGAGGAGCAATCAGCCCCAGCATTTT. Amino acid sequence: CASSLVVGERSNQPQHF. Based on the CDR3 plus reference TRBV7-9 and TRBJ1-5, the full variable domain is DTGVSQNPRHKITKRGQNVTFRCDPISEHNRLYWYRQTLGQGPEFLTYFQNEAQLEKSRLLSDRFSAERPKGSFSTLEIQRTEQGDSAMYLCASSLVVGERSNQPQHFGDGTRLSIL.

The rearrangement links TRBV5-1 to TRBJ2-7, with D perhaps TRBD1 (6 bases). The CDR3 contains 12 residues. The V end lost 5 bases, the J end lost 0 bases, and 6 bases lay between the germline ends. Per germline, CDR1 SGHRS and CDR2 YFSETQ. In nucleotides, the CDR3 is TGCGCCAGCAGGGACAGCTCCTACGAGCAGTACTTC. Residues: CASRDSSYEQYF.

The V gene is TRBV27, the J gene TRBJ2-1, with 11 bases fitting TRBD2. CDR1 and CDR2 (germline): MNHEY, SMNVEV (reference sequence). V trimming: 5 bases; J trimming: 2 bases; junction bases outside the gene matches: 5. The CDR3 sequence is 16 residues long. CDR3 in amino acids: CASSLPGLAAYNEQFF. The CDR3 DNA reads TGTGCCAGCAGTCTACCGGGACTAGCGGCCTACAATGAGCAGTTCTTC.

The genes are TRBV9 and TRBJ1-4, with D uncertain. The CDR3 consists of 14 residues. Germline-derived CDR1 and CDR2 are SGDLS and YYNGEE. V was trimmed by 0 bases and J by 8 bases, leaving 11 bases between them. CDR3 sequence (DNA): TGTGCCAGCAGCGTAGGCGGGCGCAACGAAAAACTGTTTTTT. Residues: CASSVGGRNEKLFF.

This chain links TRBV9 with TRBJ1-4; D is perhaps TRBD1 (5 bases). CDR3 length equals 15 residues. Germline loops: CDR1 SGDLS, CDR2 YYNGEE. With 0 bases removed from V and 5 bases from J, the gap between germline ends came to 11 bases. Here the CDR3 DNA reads TGTGCCAGCAGCGTAGGTCGGGGCCTCAATGAAAAACTGTTTTTT. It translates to CASSVGRGLNEKLFF.

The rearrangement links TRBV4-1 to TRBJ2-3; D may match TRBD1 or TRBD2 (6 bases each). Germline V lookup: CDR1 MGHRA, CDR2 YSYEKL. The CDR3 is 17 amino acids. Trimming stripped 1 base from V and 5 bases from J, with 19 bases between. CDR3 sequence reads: CASSQVGGGVTLDTQYF. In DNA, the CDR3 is TGCGCCAGCAGCCAAGTGGGGGGCGGGGTCACCCTAGATACGCAGTATTTT.

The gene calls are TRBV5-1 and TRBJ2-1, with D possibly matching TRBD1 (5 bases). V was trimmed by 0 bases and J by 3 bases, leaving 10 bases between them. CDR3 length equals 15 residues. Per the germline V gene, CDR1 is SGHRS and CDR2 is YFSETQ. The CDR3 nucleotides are TGCGCCAGCAGCTTGGATCAGGGTATCTACAATGAGCAGTTCTTC. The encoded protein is CASSLDQGIYNEQFF. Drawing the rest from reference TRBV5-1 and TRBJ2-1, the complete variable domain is KAGVTQTPRYLIKTRGQQVTLSCSPISGHRSVSWYQQTPGQGLQFLFEYFSETQRNKGNFPGRFSGRQFSNSRSEMNVSTLELGDSALYLCASSLDQGIYNEQFFGPGTRLTVL.

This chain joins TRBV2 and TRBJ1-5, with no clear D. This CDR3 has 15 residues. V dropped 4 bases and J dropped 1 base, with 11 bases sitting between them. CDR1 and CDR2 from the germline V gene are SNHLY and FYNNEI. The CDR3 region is CASSVKGQSNQPQHF. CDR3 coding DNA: TGTGCCAGCAGTGTCAAAGGCCAGAGCAATCAGCCCCAGCATTTT.

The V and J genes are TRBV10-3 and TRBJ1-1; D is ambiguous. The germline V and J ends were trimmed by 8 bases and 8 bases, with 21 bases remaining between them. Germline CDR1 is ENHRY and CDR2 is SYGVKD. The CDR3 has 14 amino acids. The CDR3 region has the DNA TGTGCCATCGGGCCCCGGACGCCGGAAGAGGAAGCTTTCTTT. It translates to CAIGPRTPEEEAFF.

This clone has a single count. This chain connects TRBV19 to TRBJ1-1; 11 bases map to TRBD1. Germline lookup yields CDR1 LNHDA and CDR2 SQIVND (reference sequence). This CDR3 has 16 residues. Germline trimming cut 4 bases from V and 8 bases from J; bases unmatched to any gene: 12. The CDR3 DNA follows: TGTGCCAGTAGTAGCACGAACCGGGACAGGGGGATCGAAGCTTTCTTT. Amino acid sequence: CASSSTNRDRGIEAFF. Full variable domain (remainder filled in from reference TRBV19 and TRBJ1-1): DGGITQSPKYLFRKEGQNVTLSCEQNLNHDAMYWYRQDPGQGLRLIYYSQIVNDFQKGDIAEGYSVSREKKESFPLTVTSAQKNPTAFYLCASSSTNRDRGIEAFFGQGTRLTVV.

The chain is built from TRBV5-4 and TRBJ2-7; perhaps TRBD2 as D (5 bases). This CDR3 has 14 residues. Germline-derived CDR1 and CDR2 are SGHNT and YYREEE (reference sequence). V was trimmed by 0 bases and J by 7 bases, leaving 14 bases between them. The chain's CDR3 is CASSLVLEGREQYF. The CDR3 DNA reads TGTGCCAGCAGCTTGGTACTTGAGGGTCGGGAGCAGTACTTC.

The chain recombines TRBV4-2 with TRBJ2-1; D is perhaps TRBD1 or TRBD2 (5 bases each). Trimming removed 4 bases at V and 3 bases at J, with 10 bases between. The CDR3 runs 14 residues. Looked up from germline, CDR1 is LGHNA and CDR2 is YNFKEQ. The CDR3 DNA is TGTGCCAGCAGCCGTAGGGACGGCTACAATGAGCAGTTCTTC. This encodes CASSRRDGYNEQFF.

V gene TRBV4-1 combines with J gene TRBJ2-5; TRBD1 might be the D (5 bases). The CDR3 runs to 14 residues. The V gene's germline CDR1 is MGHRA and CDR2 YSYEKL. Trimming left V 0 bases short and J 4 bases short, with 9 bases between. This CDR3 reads CASSQDRVGETQYF. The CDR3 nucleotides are TGCGCCAGCAGCCAAGACAGGGTCGGAGAGACCCAGTACTTC.

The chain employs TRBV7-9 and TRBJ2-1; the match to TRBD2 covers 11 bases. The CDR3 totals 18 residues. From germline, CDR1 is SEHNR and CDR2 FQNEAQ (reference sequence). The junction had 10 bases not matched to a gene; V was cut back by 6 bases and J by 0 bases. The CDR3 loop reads CASRSRVLAGDSYNEQFF. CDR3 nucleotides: TGTGCCAGCAGATCCCGGGTACTAGCGGGAGACTCCTACAATGAGCAGTTCTTC.